This entry lists 9 T cell receptor beta chains sequenced from one sample in a study of blood T cell repertoires in COVID-19. Data came from immunoSEQ multiplex PCR; TCRdb stores just in-frame clones and leaves some out. The sample lists about 80,000 clones; about 83% were seen once. Sequencing input: peripheral blood. Receptors originate from a human donor in a cohort sampled during active COVID-19.

V gene TRBV29-1 combines with J gene TRBJ2-5, with TRBD1 identical over 8 bases. V shed 6 bases and J 1 base; nucleotides not matched to a gene: 1. The CDR3 spans 12 residues. In germline, CDR1 is SQVTM, CDR2 ANQGSEA. The CDR3 coding sequence is TGCAGCGTCGGGACAGGCCAAGAGACCCAGTACTTC. As protein: CSVGTGQETQYF.

V gene TRBV7-3 combines with J gene TRBJ2-1, with D maybe TRBD2 (7 bases). The length of the CDR3 is 13 residues. Germline assignment: CDR1 SGHTA and CDR2 FQGTGA. The V end lost 0 bases, the J end lost 11 bases, and 11 bases lay between the germline ends. The CDR3 here is CASSLTPGGQQFF. The CDR3 nucleotides read TGTGCCAGCAGCTTAACCCCGGGGGGCCAGCAGTTCTTC.

CDR3 coding DNA: TGTGCCTGGAGGTATCCCAGGGACGAGCAGTACTTC. Its protein product is CAWRYPRDEQYF. The chain links TRBV30 to TRBJ2-7; the D gene is possibly TRBD1 (5 bases). This CDR3 spans 12 amino acids. Germline assignment: CDR1 GTSNPN and CDR2 SVGIG (reference sequence). The V gene lost 3 bases and the J gene lost 5 bases, with 11 bases spanning the gap.

The genes are TRBV2 and TRBJ1-6; D is ambiguous. The CDR3 has 13 residues. Trimming pared 6 bases from V and 7 bases from J, leaving 10 bases between. CDR1 and CDR2 from the germline V gene are SNHLY and FYNNEI. CDR3 nucleotides: TGTGCCAGCAGCAGCGCGGGGAATTCACCCCTCCACTTT. It translates to CASSSAGNSPLHF.

This sequence joins TRBV28 and TRBJ1-2, with TRBD1 matching over 8 bases. After removal of 0 bases from V and 4 bases from J, the junction contained 7 bases not matched to a gene. This CDR3 is built from 16 residues. Germline V gene data show CDR1 as MDHEN and CDR2 as SYDVKM. CDR3 sequence (DNA): TGTGCCAGCAGTTTATGGCCAGGGGGCGAAGTCTATGGCTACACCTTC. Translation: CASSLWPGGEVYGYTF.

This clone was seen only once. The rearrangement uses TRBV30 and TRBJ1-2, with D tentatively TRBD1 (5 bases). CDR3 size: 14 residues. The V gene's germline CDR1 is GTSNPN and CDR2 SVGIG (reference sequence). Trimming removed 1 base from V and 1 base from J, with 10 bases in between. CDR3 region: CAWSEGANNYGYTF. DNA of the CDR3: TGTGCCTGGAGTGAAGGGGCCAATAACTATGGCTACACCTTC.

This clone has a single count. This chain joins TRBV5-5 and TRBJ1-2; 8 bases match TRBD1. The V gene's germline CDR1 is SGHKS and CDR2 YYEKEE (reference sequence). This CDR3 region has 14 residues. After removal of 1 base from V and 2 bases from J, the junction contained 1 base not matched to a gene. The CDR3 region is CASSLSGGNYGYTF. In nucleotides, the CDR3 is TGTGCCAGCAGCTTGTCAGGGGGCAACTATGGCTACACCTTC.

V and J are TRBV11-1 and TRBJ2-7, with a weak D call TRBD2 (5 bases). V dropped 4 bases and J dropped 10 bases, with 11 bases sitting between them. The CDR3 runs to 11 residues. Germline loops: CDR1 SGHAT, CDR2 FQDESV (reference sequence). CDR3 nucleotides: TGTGCCAGCAGCTCCCAAGGGAGACAGTACTTC. It translates to CASSSQGRQYF.

The chain carries TRBV6-1 and TRBJ2-1; 11 bases are a match to TRBD2. Germline trimming cut 2 bases from V and 5 bases from J; bases unmatched to any gene: 8. This CDR3 spans 17 amino acids. The germline gives CDR1 MNHNS, CDR2 SASEGT. CDR3 loop: CASSEWILAGGDNEQFF. DNA of the CDR3: TGTGCCAGCAGTGAATGGATCCTAGCGGGAGGCGACAATGAGCAGTTCTTC.